This note documents a single T cell receptor beta chain sequence. What it binds is unknown. This sample stems from a study of vaccination effects on CD4 cells after COVID-19. Study information: Samples were taken post-vaccine, and their median timing was 72 days after the second dose.

Before sequencing took place, the ViraFEST assay used viral peptide pools to expand antigen-specific CD4+ T cells. Investigators separated out CD4+ T cells once approximately 11 days of culture had passed. All study participants received two doses of BNT162b2 or mRNA-1273 vaccine. IL-2 medium was substituted for half the medium on days 3 and 7. Some clones are missing from TCRdb's copy, which holds only in-frame ones; the method was immunoSEQ multiplex PCR. The table includes 35,000 to 45,000 clones, roughly 79% detected once. CDR3 size: 17 residues. V was pared by 1 base and J by 4 bases, with 8 bases of the junction left unmatched. The germline CDR1 and CDR2 sequences are MGHRA and YSYEKL.

The genes are TRBV4-1 and TRBJ2-2, with 8 bases identical to TRBD2. The sequence came from a human donor who received a COVID-19 vaccine. Some clones in this sample may be carry-over from other donors' samples. Sequenced material: CD4+ T cells from PBMCs cultured with HCoV-NL63 spike peptides, taken after COVID-19 vaccination. The CDR3 DNA reads TGCGCCAGCAGCCAAGTAGACATGGGACTAGTCACCGGGGAGCTGTTTTTT. The encoded protein is CASSQVDMGLVTGELFF.